This TCR beta chain is drawn from a study of beta chain features in type 1 diabetes. This clone was picked up a small number of times. Its antigen is unidentified. Every donor provided one heparinised blood draw, which averaged approximately 120 mL. This CDR3 has 12 residues. The ends were cut back, 1 base at V and 7 bases at J, with 4 bases in the middle. Germline V gene data show CDR1 as SGHDN and CDR2 as FVKESK. Sequencing targeted expressed TCRB transcripts, as all isolated RNA had been reverse transcribed. Sequencing used immunoSEQ multiplex PCR; TCRdb keeps in-frame clones, though not all of them. The sample shows under 250,000 clones, approximately 15% of them seen only once. Regarding the study as a whole: Among patients with Type 1 diabetes, TCRB CDR3s were moderately but significantly shorter in every one of the four CD4+ subsets. The VDJ junctions of type 1 diabetes patients carried fewer insertions and more deletions.

V usage is TRBV14 and J usage is TRBJ1-4, with unresolved D. Sequenced material: naive CD4+ T cells from blood. The clonotype comes from a man aged 30 to 39 with type 1 diabetes. CDR3 sequence: CASSQVAEKLFF. The CDR3 DNA follows: TGTGCCAGCAGCCAAGTGGCTGAAAAACTGTTTTTT.